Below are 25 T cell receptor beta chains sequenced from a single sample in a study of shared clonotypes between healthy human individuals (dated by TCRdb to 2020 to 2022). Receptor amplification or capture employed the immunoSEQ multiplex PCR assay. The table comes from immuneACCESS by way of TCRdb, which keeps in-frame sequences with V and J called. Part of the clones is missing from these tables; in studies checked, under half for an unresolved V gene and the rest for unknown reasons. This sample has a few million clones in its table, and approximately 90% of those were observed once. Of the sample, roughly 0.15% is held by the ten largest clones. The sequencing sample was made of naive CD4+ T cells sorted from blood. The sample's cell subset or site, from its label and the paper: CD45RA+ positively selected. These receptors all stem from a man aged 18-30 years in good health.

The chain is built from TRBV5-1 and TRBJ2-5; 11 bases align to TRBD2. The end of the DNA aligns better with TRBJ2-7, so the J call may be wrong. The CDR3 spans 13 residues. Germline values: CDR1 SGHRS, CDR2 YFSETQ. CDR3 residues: CASQLAGAYEQYF. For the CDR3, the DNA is TGCGCCAGTCAACTAGCGGGAGCCTACGAGCAGTACTTC.

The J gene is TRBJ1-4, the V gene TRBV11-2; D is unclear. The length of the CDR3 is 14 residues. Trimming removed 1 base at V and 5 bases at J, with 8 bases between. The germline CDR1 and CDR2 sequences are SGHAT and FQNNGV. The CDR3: CASSLGTRNEKLFF. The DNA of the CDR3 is TGTGCCAGCAGCTTAGGTACCAGAAATGAAAAACTGTTTTTT. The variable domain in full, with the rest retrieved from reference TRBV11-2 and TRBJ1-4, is EAGVAQSPRYKIIEKRQSVAFWCNPISGHATLYWYQQILGQGPKLLIQFQNNGVVDDSQLPKDRFSAERLKGVDSTLKIQPAKLEDSAVYLCASSLGTRNEKLFFGSGTQLSVL.

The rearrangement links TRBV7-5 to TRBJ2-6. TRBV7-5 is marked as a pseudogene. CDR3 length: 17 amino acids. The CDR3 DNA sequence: TGTGCCAGAAGCTTAGTGAGATGGGACTCTGGGGCCAACGTCCTGACTTTC. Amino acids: CARSLVRWDSGANVLTF.

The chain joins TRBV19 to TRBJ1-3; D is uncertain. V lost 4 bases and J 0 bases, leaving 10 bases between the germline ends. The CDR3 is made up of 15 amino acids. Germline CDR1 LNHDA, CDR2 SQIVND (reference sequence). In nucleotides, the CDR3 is TGTGCCAGTAGTACCCCGAGGCTCTCTGGAAACACCATATATTTT. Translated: CASSTPRLSGNTIYF.

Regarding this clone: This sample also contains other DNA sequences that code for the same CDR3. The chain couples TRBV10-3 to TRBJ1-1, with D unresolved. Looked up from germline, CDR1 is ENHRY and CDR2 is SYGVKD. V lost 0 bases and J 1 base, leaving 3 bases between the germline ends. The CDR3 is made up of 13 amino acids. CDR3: CAISESPNTEAFF. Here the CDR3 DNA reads TGTGCCATCAGTGAGTCACCGAACACTGAAGCTTTCTTT.

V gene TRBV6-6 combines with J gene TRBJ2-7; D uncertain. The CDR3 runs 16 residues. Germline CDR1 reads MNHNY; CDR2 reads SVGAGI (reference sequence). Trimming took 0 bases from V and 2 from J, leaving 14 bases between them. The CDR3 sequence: CASSYSRADRPYEQYF. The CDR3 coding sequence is TGTGCCAGCAGTTACTCTCGGGCTGATAGGCCCTACGAGCAGTACTTC.

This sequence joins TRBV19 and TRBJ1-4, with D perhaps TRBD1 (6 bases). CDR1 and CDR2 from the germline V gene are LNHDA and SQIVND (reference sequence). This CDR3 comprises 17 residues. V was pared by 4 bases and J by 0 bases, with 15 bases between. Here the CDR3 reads CASSTRGSTPTNEKLFF. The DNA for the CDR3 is TGTGCCAGTAGTACCAGGGGTTCCACCCCAACTAATGAAAAACTGTTTTTT.

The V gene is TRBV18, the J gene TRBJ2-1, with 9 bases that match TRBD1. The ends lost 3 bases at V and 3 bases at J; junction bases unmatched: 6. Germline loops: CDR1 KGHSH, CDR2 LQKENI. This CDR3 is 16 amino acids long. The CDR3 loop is CASSPTGTGIYNEQFF. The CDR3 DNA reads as TGTGCCAGCTCACCGACCGGGACAGGGATCTACAATGAGCAGTTCTTC.

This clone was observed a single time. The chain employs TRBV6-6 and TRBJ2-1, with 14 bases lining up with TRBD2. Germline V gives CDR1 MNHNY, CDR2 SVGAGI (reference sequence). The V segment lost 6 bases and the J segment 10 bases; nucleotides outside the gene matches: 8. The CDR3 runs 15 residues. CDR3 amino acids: CASSSGLAGVSEQFF. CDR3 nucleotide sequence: TGTGCCAGCAGCTCGGGACTAGCGGGAGTCAGCGAGCAGTTCTTC.

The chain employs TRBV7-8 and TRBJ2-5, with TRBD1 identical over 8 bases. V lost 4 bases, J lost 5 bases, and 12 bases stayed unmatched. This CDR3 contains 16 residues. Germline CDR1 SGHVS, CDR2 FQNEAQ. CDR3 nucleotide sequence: TGTGCCAGCAGCTCAGGACAGGGATATGGTTGGGAGACCCAGTACTTC. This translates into CASSSGQGYGWETQYF.

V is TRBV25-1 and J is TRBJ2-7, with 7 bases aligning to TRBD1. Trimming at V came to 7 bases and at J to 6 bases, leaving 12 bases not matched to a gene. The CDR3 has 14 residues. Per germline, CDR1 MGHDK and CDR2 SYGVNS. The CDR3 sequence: CASTRGIGGREQYF. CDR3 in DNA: TGTGCCAGCACCCGAGGGATAGGGGGCCGCGAGCAGTACTTC.

DNA of the CDR3: TGTGCCAGCAGCTTAAACCAGGGGAGTCAGCCCCAGCATTTT. It specifies CASSLNQGSQPQHF. J is TRBJ1-5 and V is TRBV5-5, with a possible D match to TRBD1 (6 bases). This CDR3 is built from 14 residues. Trimming shortened V by 2 bases and J by 6 bases, and 12 bases separated the two germline ends. CDR1 is SGHKS and CDR2 is YYEKEE in the germline V gene (reference sequence).

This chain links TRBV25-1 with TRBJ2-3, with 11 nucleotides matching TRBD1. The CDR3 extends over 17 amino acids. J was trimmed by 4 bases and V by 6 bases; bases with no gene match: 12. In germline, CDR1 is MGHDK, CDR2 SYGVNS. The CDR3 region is CASSTTPGQGEADTQYF. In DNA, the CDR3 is TGTGCCAGCAGCACCACACCGGGACAGGGGGAGGCAGATACGCAGTATTTT.

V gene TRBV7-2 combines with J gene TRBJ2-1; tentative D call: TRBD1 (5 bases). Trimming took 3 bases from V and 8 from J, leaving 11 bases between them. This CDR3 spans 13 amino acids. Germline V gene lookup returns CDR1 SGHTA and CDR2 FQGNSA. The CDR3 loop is CASSFLTGDEQFF. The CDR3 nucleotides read TGTGCCAGCAGCTTCTTAACAGGCGATGAGCAGTTCTTC.

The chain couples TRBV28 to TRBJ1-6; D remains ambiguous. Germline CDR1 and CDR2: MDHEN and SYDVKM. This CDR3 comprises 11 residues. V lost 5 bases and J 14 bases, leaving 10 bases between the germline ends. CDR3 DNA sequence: TGTGCCAGCAGTGGAGGGTGGGCCCTCCACTTT. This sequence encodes CASSGGWALHF.

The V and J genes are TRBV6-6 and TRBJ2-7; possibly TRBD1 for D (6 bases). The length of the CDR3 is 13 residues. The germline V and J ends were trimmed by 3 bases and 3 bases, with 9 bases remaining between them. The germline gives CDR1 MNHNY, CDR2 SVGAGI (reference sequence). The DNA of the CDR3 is TGTGCCAGCAGTTATGACAGGATCTACGAGCAGTACTTC. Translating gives CASSYDRIYEQYF.

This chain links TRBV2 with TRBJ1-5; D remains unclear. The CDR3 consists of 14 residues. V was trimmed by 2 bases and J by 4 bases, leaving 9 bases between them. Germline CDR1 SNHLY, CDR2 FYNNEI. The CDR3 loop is CASSETQRNQPQHF. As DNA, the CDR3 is TGTGCCAGCAGTGAAACACAGAGAAATCAGCCCCAGCATTTT.

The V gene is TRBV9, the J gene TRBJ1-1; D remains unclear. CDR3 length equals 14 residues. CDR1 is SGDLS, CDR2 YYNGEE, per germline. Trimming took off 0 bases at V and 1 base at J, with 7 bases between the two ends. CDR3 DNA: TGTGCCAGCAGCGTAGCTCCAGCGAACACTGAAGCTTTCTTT. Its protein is CASSVAPANTEAFF.

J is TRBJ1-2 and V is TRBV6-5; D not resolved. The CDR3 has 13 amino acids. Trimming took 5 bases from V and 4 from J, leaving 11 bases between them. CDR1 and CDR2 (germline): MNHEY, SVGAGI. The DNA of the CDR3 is TGTGCCAGCAGTGACCCGGAGGGCTATGGCTACACCTTC. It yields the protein CASSDPEGYGYTF.

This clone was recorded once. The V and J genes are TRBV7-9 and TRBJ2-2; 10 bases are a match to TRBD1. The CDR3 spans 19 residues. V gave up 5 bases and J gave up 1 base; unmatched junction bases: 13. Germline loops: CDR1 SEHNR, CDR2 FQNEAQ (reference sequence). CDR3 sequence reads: CASSPSSTGGLLNTGELFF. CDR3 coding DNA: TGTGCCAGCAGCCCATCATCGACAGGGGGCTTACTGAACACCGGGGAGCTGTTTTTT. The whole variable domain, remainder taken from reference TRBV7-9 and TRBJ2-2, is DTGVSQNPRHKITKRGQNVTFRCDPISEHNRLYWYRQTLGQGPEFLTYFQNEAQLEKSRLLSDRFSAERPKGSFSTLEIQRTEQGDSAMYLCASSPSSTGGLLNTGELFFGEGSRLTVL.

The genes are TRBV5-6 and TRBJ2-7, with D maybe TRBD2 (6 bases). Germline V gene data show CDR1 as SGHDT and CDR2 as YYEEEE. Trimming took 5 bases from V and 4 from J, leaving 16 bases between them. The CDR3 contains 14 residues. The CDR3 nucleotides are TGTGCCAGCAGGTCTCGGGGGACTCAATACGAGCAGTACTTC. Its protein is CASRSRGTQYEQYF.

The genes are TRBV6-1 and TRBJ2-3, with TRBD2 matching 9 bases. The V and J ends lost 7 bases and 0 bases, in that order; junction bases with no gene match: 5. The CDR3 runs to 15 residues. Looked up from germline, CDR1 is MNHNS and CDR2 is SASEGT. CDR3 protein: CASKILAGSTDTQYF. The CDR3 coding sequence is TGTGCCAGCAAAATCCTAGCGGGGAGCACAGATACGCAGTATTTT.

The CDR3 DNA reads TGTGCCAGCAGCTTAGGGGAAGTCGGGGAGCTGTTTTTT. Translating gives CASSLGEVGELFF. The J gene is TRBJ2-2, the V gene TRBV7-6; D gene unclear. Looked up from germline, CDR1 is SGHVS and CDR2 is FNYEAQ. This CDR3 contains 13 residues. V shed 1 base and J shed 7 bases, with 7 bases lying between them.

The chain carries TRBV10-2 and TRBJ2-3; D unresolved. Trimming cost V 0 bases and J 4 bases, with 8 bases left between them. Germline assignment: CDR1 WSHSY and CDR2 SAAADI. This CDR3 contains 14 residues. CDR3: CASSESRIADTQYF. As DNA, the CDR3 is TGCGCCAGCAGTGAGTCGAGAATCGCAGATACGCAGTATTTT.

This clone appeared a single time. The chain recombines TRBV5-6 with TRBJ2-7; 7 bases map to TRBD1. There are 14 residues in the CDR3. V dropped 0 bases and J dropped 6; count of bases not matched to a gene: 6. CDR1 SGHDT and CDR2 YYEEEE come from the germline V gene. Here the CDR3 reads CASSLGDRRVEQYF. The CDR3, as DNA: TGTGCCAGCAGCTTGGGGGACAGACGAGTCGAGCAGTACTTC. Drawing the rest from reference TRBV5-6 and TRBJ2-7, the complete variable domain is DAGVTQSPTHLIKTRGQQVTLRCSPKSGHDTVSWYQQALGQGPQFIFQYYEEEERQRGNFPDRFSGHQFPNYSSELNVNALLLGDSALYLCASSLGDRRVEQYFGPGTRLTVT.